This section outlines one T cell receptor (beta chain) sequence together with its context. Trimming at V came to 8 bases and at J to 3 bases, leaving 6 bases not matched to a gene. CDR1 is MNHEY, CDR2 SMNVEV, per germline (reference sequence). This CDR3 region has 13 residues. Sequencing used immunoSEQ multiplex PCR; TCRdb keeps in-frame clones, though not all of them. The sample records some 150,000 clones, 80% to 85% being singletons. The source of the sample is a study of blood T cell repertoires in COVID-19. Background on the study: Researchers got acute and convalescent COVID-19 samples from the United States, Italy and Spain.

This sequence was found in a human donor in a cohort sampled during active COVID-19. The chain is built from TRBV27 and TRBJ2-5; 7 nucleotides match TRBD2. Sequencing input: peripheral blood. The CDR3 here is CASAGAGEETQYF. CDR3 nucleotide sequence: TGTGCCAGCGCGGGCGCGGGGGAAGAGACCCAGTACTTC.